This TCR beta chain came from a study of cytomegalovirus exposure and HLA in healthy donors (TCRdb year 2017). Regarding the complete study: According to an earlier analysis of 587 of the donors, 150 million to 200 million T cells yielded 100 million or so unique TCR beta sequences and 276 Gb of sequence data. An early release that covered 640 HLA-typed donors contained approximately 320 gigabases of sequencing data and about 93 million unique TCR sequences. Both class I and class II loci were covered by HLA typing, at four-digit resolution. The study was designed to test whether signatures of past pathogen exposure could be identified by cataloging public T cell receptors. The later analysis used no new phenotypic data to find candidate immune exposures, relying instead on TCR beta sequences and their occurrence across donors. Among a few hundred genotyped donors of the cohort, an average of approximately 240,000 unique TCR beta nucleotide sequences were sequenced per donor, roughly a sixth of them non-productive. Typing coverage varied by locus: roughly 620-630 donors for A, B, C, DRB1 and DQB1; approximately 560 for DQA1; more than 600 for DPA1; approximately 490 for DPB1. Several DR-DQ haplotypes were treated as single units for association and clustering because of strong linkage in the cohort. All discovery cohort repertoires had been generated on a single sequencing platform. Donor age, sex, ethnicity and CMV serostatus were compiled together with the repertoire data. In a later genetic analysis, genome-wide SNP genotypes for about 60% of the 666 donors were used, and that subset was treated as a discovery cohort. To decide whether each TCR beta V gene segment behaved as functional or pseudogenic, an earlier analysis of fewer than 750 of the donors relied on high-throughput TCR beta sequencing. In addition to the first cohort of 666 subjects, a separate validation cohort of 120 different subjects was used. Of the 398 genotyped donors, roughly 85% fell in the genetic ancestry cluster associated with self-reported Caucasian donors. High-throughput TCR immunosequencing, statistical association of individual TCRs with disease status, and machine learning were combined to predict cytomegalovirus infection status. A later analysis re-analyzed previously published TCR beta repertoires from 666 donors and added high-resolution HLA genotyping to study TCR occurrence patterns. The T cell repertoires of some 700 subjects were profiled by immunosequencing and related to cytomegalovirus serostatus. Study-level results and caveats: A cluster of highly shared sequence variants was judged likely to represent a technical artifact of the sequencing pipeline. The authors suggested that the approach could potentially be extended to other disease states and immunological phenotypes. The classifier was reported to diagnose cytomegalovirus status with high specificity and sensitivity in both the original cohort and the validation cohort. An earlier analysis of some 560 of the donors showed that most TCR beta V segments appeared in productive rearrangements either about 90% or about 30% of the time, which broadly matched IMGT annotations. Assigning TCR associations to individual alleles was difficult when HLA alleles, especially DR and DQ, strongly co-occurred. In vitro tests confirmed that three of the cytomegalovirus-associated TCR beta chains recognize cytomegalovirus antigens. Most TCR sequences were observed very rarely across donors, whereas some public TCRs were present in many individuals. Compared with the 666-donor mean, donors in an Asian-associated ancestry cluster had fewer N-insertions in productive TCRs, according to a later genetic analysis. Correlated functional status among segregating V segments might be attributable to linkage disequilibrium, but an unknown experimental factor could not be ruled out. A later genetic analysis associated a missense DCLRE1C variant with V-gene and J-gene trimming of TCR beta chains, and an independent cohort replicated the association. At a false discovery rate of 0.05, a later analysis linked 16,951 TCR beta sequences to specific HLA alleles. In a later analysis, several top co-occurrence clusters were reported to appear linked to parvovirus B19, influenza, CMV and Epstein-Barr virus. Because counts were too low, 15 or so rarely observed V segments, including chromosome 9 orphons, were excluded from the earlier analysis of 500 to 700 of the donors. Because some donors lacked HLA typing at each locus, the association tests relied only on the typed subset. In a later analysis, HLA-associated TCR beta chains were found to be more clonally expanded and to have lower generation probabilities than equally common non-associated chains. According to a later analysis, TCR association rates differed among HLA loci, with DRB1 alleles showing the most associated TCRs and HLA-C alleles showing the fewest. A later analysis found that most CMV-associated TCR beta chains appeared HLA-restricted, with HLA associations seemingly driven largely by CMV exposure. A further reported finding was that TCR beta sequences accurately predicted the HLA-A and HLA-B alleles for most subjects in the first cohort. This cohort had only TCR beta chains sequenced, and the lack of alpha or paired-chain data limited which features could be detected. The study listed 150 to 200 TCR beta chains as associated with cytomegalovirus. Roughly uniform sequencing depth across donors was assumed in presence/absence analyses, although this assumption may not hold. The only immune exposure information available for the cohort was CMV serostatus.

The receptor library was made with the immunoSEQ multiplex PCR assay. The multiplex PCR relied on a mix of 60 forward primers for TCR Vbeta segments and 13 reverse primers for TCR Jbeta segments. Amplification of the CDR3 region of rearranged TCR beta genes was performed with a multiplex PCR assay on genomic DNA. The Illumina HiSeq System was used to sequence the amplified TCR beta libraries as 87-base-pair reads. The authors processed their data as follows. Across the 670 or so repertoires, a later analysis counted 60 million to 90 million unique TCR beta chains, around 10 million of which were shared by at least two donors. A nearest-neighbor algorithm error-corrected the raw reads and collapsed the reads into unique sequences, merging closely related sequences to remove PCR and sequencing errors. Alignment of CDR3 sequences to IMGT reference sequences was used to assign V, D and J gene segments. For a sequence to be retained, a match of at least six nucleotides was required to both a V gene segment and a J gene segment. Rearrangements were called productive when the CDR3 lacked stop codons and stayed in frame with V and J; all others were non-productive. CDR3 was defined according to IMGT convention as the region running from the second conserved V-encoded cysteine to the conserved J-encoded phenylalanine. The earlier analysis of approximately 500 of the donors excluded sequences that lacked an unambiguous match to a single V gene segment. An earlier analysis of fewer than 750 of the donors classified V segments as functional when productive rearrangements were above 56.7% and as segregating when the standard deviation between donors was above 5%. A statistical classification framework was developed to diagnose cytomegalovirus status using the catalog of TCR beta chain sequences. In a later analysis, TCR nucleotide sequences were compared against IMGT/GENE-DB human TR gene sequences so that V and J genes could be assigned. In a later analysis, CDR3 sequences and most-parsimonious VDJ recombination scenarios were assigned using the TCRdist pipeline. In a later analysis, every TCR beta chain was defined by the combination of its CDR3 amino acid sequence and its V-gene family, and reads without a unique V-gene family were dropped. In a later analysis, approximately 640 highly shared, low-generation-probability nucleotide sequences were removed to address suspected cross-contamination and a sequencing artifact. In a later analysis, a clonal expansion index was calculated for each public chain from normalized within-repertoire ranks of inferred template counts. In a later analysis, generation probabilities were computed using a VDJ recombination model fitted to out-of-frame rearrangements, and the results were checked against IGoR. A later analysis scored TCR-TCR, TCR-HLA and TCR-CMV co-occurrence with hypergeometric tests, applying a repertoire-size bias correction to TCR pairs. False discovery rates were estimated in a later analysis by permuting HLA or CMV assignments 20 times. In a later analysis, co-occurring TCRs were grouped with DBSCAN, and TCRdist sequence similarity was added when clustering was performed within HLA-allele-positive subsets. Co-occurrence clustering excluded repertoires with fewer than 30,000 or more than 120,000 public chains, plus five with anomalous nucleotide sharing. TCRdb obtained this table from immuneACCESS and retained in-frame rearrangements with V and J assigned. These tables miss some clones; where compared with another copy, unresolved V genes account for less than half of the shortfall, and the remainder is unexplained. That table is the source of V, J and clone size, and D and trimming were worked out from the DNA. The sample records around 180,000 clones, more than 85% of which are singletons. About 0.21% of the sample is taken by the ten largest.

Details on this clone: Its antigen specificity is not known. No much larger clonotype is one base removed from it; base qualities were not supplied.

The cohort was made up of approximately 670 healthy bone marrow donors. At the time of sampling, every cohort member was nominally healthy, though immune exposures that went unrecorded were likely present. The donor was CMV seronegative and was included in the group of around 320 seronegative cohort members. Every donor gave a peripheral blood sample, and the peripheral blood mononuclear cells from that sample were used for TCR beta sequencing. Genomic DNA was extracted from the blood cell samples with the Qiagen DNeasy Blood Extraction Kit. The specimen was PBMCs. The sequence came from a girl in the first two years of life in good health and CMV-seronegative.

The CDR3 has the sequence CASSLADRGRWQPQHF. The nucleotides are TGTGCCAGCAGCTTAGCCGACAGGGGGCGATGGCAGCCCCAGCATTTT. Rearrangement joined TRBV7-8 to TRBJ1-5, and TRBD1 matches 10 of the central bases. The germline V gene yields SGHVS for CDR1 and FQNEAQ for CDR2. Germline trimming: 0 bases from V, 7 bases from J; junction bases outside gene matches: 6. The CDR3 runs 16 residues from the cysteine to the phenylalanine. The retained sequence is limited to the CDR3, 48 bases, with the frame set at the first base.